Reported below is one T cell receptor beta chain. Germline lookup yields CDR1 MNHNS and CDR2 SASEGT. The CDR3 loop spans 14 amino acids. Trimming removed 5 bases from V and 8 bases from J, with 15 bases in between. This specimen belongs to a study of blood T cell repertoires in COVID-19. Study-wide context: PBMCs, B-cell-depleted T cells, or T cells were the source of the cDNA or gDNA that made up the material.

As originally analysed: Nucleated cell counts were estimated from reference gene primer amplification. Using immunoSEQ multiplex PCR, the repertoire was profiled, and TCRdb retains in-frame clones only, with some absent. V, J and clone size derive from that table, while D and trimming were established from the DNA sequence. This sample has roughly 280,000 clones, with around nine tenths found just once. The chain recombines TRBV6-1 with TRBJ1-4, with D perhaps TRBD1 (6 bases). Sequencing was carried out using peripheral blood. The clonotype comes from a man between 40 and 49 years old with active or convalescent COVID-19. In DNA, the CDR3 is TGTGCCAGCAGTTATCGGGGGGCGGAGGAAAAACTGTTTTTT. It is translated as CASSYRGAEEKLFF.